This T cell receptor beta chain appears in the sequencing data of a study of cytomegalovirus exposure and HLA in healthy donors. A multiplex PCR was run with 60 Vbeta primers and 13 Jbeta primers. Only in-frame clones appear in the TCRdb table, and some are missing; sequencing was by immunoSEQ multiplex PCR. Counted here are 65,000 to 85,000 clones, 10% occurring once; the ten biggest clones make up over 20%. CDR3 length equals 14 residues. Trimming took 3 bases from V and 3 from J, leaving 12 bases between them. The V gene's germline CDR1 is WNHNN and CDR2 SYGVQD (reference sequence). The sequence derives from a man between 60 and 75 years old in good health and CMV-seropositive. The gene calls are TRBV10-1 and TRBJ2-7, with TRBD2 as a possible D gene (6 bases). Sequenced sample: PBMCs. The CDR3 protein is CASSDADYYYEQYF. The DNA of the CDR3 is TGCGCCAGCAGTGACGCGGACTACTACTACGAGCAGTACTTC.